These T cell receptor beta chains were read from a single sample in a study of cytomegalovirus exposure and HLA in healthy donors. TCRdb's table, derived via immunoSEQ multiplex PCR, lists solely in-frame clones and lacks some. The sample lists approximately 98,000 clones, less than 85% occurring once. The sequencing input was PBMCs. Receptors originate from a male donor in good health and CMV-seronegative. The CDR3 runs from the conserved cysteine through the conserved F or W. Each record gives: CDR3 length, V gene, J gene, D gene, clone size, CDR3 DNA, CDR3 protein. D genes are given only for firm matches. The size of a clone is reported for some rows only, either as once, few or many, or as a class for expanded clones.

CDR3 length: 15; V gene: TRBV5-4; J gene: TRBJ2-3; D gene: -; clone size: few; CDR3 DNA: TGTGCCAGCAGCTTGGGCAGGTTCGGCACAGATACGCAGTATTTT; CDR3 protein: CASSLGRFGTDTQYF
CDR3 length: 13; V gene: TRBV5-1; J gene: TRBJ2-7; D gene: -; clone size: -; CDR3 DNA: TGCGCCAGCAGCTCGGGAGCCGAGTACGAGCAGTACTTC; CDR3 protein: CASSSGAEYEQYF
CDR3 length: 16; V gene: TRBV11-2; J gene: TRBJ2-3; D gene: -; clone size: -; CDR3 DNA: TGTGCCAGCAGCCATATGCGGGGCACTAGCACAGATACGCAGTATTTT; CDR3 protein: CASSHMRGTSTDTQYF
CDR3 length: 18; V gene: TRBV9; J gene: TRBJ2-3; D gene: TRBD2; clone size: -; CDR3 DNA: TGTGCCAGCAGCGTAGAGGTTTTACGAGCGGGAGTAATAGATACGCAGTATTTT; CDR3 protein: CASSVEVLRAGVIDTQYF
CDR3 length: 14; V gene: TRBV15; J gene: TRBJ2-7; D gene: -; clone size: -; CDR3 DNA: TGTGCCACCAGCAGGGATCCCATTCAGGACGAGCAGTACTTC; CDR3 protein: CATSRDPIQDEQYF
CDR3 length: 11; V gene: TRBV28; J gene: TRBJ2-7; D gene: -; clone size: -; CDR3 DNA: TGTGCCAGTAGCAGGGATTACGAGCAGTACTTC; CDR3 protein: CASSRDYEQYF
CDR3 length: 15; V gene: TRBV9; J gene: TRBJ2-1; D gene: TRBD1; clone size: -; CDR3 DNA: TGTGCCAGCAGTGTAACGGGACAGGGCTACAATGAGCAGTTCTTC; CDR3 protein: CASSVTGQGYNEQFF
CDR3 length: 15; V gene: TRBV2; J gene: TRBJ2-7; D gene: TRBD2; clone size: -; CDR3 DNA: TGTGCCAGCAGTGGCCTCGGGACTAGCGGTTACGAGCAGTACTTC; CDR3 protein: CASSGLGTSGYEQYF
CDR3 length: 14; V gene: TRBV5-1; J gene: TRBJ1-2; D gene: -; clone size: -; CDR3 DNA: TGCGCCAGCAGTTCCGGCGGGGTAAACTATGGCTACACCTTC; CDR3 protein: CASSSGGVNYGYTF
CDR3 length: 12; V gene: TRBV14; J gene: TRBJ2-7; D gene: TRBD2; clone size: -; CDR3 DNA: TGTGCCAGCAGCCAAGATCGGGGGGTGCAGTACTTC; CDR3 protein: CASSQDRGVQYF
CDR3 length: 16; V gene: TRBV10-2; J gene: TRBJ2-2; D gene: TRBD2; clone size: -; CDR3 DNA: TGCGCCAGCAGGGGGACTAGCGGGAGGAAGAGCGGGGAGCTGTTTTTT; CDR3 protein: CASRGTSGRKSGELFF
CDR3 length: 14; V gene: TRBV7-9; J gene: TRBJ2-3; D gene: TRBD1; clone size: -; CDR3 DNA: TGTGCCAGCAGCTCCGGACAGGGCCCAGATACGCAGTATTTT; CDR3 protein: CASSSGQGPDTQYF
CDR3 length: 16; V gene: TRBV5-6; J gene: TRBJ2-7; D gene: -; clone size: -; CDR3 DNA: TGTGCCAGCAGCCCAGCGGACAGAAGGATGCCCTACGAGCAGTACTTC; CDR3 protein: CASSPADRRMPYEQYF
CDR3 length: 13; V gene: TRBV30; J gene: TRBJ2-7; D gene: -; clone size: -; CDR3 DNA: TGTGCCTGGGATACAGGGACCGTGGGGGAGCAGTACTTC; CDR3 protein: CAWDTGTVGEQYF
CDR3 length: 17; V gene: TRBV18; J gene: TRBJ2-1; D gene: TRBD2; clone size: -; CDR3 DNA: TGTGCCAGCTCACCCCGACCCAGGACTAGCGGGAGCCATGAGCAGTTCTTC; CDR3 protein: CASSPRPRTSGSHEQFF
CDR3 length: 13; V gene: TRBV7-9; J gene: TRBJ2-7; D gene: TRBD1; clone size: -; CDR3 DNA: TGTGCCAGCAGCCTAGACAGGGTTGGCGAGCAGTACTTC; CDR3 protein: CASSLDRVGEQYF
CDR3 length: 16; V gene: TRBV7-3; J gene: TRBJ2-1; D gene: -; clone size: -; CDR3 DNA: TGTGCCAGCAGCTTAATTCTTGGGGGAGGGGGCAATGAGCAGTTCTTC; CDR3 protein: CASSLILGGGGNEQFF
CDR3 length: 17; V gene: TRBV5-1; J gene: TRBJ2-1; D gene: TRBD1; clone size: -; CDR3 DNA: TGCGCCAGCAGCAGGGGGACAGGAATAGAAACCCACAATGAGCAGTTCTTC; CDR3 protein: CASSRGTGIETHNEQFF
CDR3 length: 18; V gene: TRBV11-3; J gene: TRBJ2-2; D gene: TRBD2; clone size: -; CDR3 DNA: TGTGCCAGCAGCCAAGGGGCAATAGCGGGGGGGAACACCGGGGAGCTGTTTTTT; CDR3 protein: CASSQGAIAGGNTGELFF
CDR3 length: 17; V gene: TRBV28; J gene: TRBJ2-1; D gene: TRBD2; clone size: few; CDR3 DNA: TGTGCCTCTCGACTAGCGGGATCTCTACGGTCCGACAATGAGCAGTTCTTC; CDR3 protein: CASRLAGSLRSDNEQFF
CDR3 length: 16; V gene: TRBV6-5; J gene: TRBJ1-1; D gene: -; clone size: -; CDR3 DNA: TGTGCCAGCAGTTACTCCCCGGGATGGTCTACTATTGAAGCTTTCTTT; CDR3 protein: CASSYSPGWSTIEAFF
CDR3 length: 14; V gene: TRBV6-1; J gene: TRBJ1-1; D gene: -; clone size: few; CDR3 DNA: TGTGCCAGCAGTCCACAGGGTTTGAACACTGAAGCTTTCTTT; CDR3 protein: CASSPQGLNTEAFF
CDR3 length: 15; V gene: TRBV28; J gene: TRBJ2-7; D gene: TRBD1; clone size: -; CDR3 DNA: TGTGCCAGCAACCTGGGACAGGGTCAAGGATACGAGCAGTACTTC; CDR3 protein: CASNLGQGQGYEQYF
CDR3 length: 17; V gene: TRBV5-7; J gene: TRBJ2-7; D gene: TRBD2; clone size: -; CDR3 DNA: TGTGCCAGCAGCTTGGCCATTGGGCGGGAGTGGTCCTACGAGCAGTACTTC; CDR3 protein: CASSLAIGREWSYEQYF
CDR3 length: 14; V gene: TRBV25-1; J gene: TRBJ1-1; D gene: -; clone size: few; CDR3 DNA: TGTGCCAGCAGTGAAAGCGGGGTGGCCACTGAAGCTTTCTTT; CDR3 protein: CASSESGVATEAFF
CDR3 length: 15; V gene: TRBV5-1; J gene: TRBJ2-2; D gene: TRBD1; clone size: -; CDR3 DNA: TGCGCCAGCAGCTTCGGGACAGGGGGGAACCTGTCGCTGTTTTTT; CDR3 protein: CASSFGTGGNLSLFF
CDR3 length: 14; V gene: TRBV5-1; J gene: TRBJ2-7; D gene: TRBD2; clone size: -; CDR3 DNA: TGCGCCAGCAGCTCTAGCGGAAACGTTTACGAGCAGTACTTC; CDR3 protein: CASSSSGNVYEQYF
CDR3 length: 18; V gene: TRBV9; J gene: TRBJ2-1; D gene: TRBD2; clone size: -; CDR3 DNA: TGTGCCAGCAGCGTAGTAGTTAGCACTAGCGGGAGTTCAAATGAGCAGTTCTTC; CDR3 protein: CASSVVVSTSGSSNEQFF
CDR3 length: 16; V gene: TRBV27; J gene: TRBJ2-5; D gene: TRBD1; clone size: -; CDR3 DNA: TGTGCCAGCAGTTCATCTGGACAGGGTCCTTTGGAGACCCAGTACTTC; CDR3 protein: CASSSSGQGPLETQYF
CDR3 length: 17; V gene: TRBV28; J gene: TRBJ2-5; D gene: TRBD2; clone size: -; CDR3 DNA: TGTGCCAGCAGTGGCGAGGGTCTAGCGGACGACCAAGAGACCCAGTACTTC; CDR3 protein: CASSGEGLADDQETQYF
CDR3 length: 15; V gene: TRBV27; J gene: TRBJ2-3; D gene: -; clone size: -; CDR3 DNA: TGTGCCAGCAGTGGACAGCAAAGGAGCACAGATACGCAGTATTTT; CDR3 protein: CASSGQQRSTDTQYF
CDR3 length: 13; V gene: TRBV7-2; J gene: TRBJ1-2; D gene: -; clone size: -; CDR3 DNA: TGTGCCAGCAGCTTAGTACTCGACTATGGCTACACCTTC; CDR3 protein: CASSLVLDYGYTF
CDR3 length: 16; V gene: TRBV4-1; J gene: TRBJ2-1; D gene: TRBD2; clone size: -; CDR3 DNA: TGCGCCAGCAGCCAAGTACGACTAGCGGCAGACAATGAGCAGTTCTTC; CDR3 protein: CASSQVRLAADNEQFF
CDR3 length: 14; V gene: TRBV28; J gene: TRBJ2-7; D gene: TRBD1; clone size: -; CDR3 DNA: TGTGCCAGCAGTTTACTAGGACAGGGGCGAGAGCAGTACTTC; CDR3 protein: CASSLLGQGREQYF
CDR3 length: 15; V gene: TRBV9; J gene: TRBJ1-2; D gene: TRBD1; clone size: -; CDR3 DNA: TGTGCCAGCAGCGACCGACAGGGGGCTAACTATGGCTACACCTTC; CDR3 protein: CASSDRQGANYGYTF
CDR3 length: 16; V gene: TRBV5-4; J gene: TRBJ2-3; D gene: -; clone size: few; CDR3 DNA: TGTGCCAGCAGCCGTGGACTTGACGCTAGCACAGATACGCAGTATTTT; CDR3 protein: CASSRGLDASTDTQYF
CDR3 length: 15; V gene: TRBV5-6; J gene: TRBJ2-7; D gene: TRBD1; clone size: -; CDR3 DNA: TGTGCCAGCAGCCCCCCAGGGACAGGGCACTACGAGCAGTACTTC; CDR3 protein: CASSPPGTGHYEQYF
CDR3 length: 14; V gene: TRBV9; J gene: TRBJ2-7; D gene: -; clone size: -; CDR3 DNA: TGTGCCAGCAGCGGGACCCGGGGGAACTACGAGCAGTACTTC; CDR3 protein: CASSGTRGNYEQYF
CDR3 length: 11; V gene: TRBV6-6; J gene: TRBJ1-1; D gene: TRBD1; clone size: once; CDR3 DNA: TGTGCCAGCGGCACAGGGGTGGGGGCTTTCTTT; CDR3 protein: CASGTGVGAFF
CDR3 length: 15; V gene: TRBV6-5; J gene: TRBJ2-6; D gene: -; clone size: -; CDR3 DNA: TGTGCCAGCAGAGACAGGAGCTCTGGGGCCAACGTCCTGACTTTC; CDR3 protein: CASRDRSSGANVLTF
CDR3 length: 16; V gene: TRBV28; J gene: TRBJ2-3; D gene: TRBD1; clone size: -; CDR3 DNA: TGTGCCAGCAGCCGATCCGGGACAGGGTCTGTAGATACGCAGTATTTT; CDR3 protein: CASSRSGTGSVDTQYF
CDR3 length: 13; V gene: TRBV28; J gene: TRBJ1-5; D gene: -; clone size: -; CDR3 DNA: TGTGCCAGCAGAGTACAGGGTGATCAGCCCCAGCATTTT; CDR3 protein: CASRVQGDQPQHF
CDR3 length: 16; V gene: TRBV6-5; J gene: TRBJ1-2; D gene: -; clone size: -; CDR3 DNA: TGTGCCAGCAGTTACGGGGGGGCCAGTTTGGGCTATGGCTACACCTTC; CDR3 protein: CASSYGGASLGYGYTF
CDR3 length: 17; V gene: TRBV29-1; J gene: TRBJ2-3; D gene: TRBD2; clone size: -; CDR3 DNA: TGCAGCGTTGAAGATGGGGGACTAGCGGGTTCAGCAGATACGCAGTATTTT; CDR3 protein: CSVEDGGLAGSADTQYF
CDR3 length: 17; V gene: TRBV7-8; J gene: TRBJ1-3; D gene: TRBD1; clone size: -; CDR3 DNA: TGTGCCAGCAGCACACCGGGACAGGGCGCTCTGGGAAACACCATATATTTT; CDR3 protein: CASSTPGQGALGNTIYF